The rows below give T cell receptor beta chains drawn from one sample of a study of beta chain features in type 1 diabetes. Libraries were prepared by immunoSEQ multiplex PCR; TCRdb keeps only in-frame clonotypes and omits some of them. The sample lists under 350,000 clones, approximately 14% occurring once. Sequenced input: naive CD4+ T cells from blood. The receptors were gathered from a man aged 30-40 years with type 1 diabetes. Both conserved end residues are part of each CDR3. D genes are given only for firm matches. Size values are once, few and many counts, or a class for expanded clones, and some rows have none.

v_gene,d_gene,abundance,j_gene,CDR3aa,CDR3nt
TRBV18,NA,few,TRBJ2-3,CASSTDRDTQYF,TGTGCCAGCTCTACAGATCGAGATACGCAGTATTTT
TRBV2,NA,NA,TRBJ2-5,CASSDLRETQYF,TGTGCCAGCAGTGATCTACGGGAGACCCAGTACTTC
TRBV4-3,TRBD2,NA,TRBJ2-5,CASSLVLAGGVETQYF,TGCGCCAGCAGCCTCGTATTAGCGGGAGGCGTAGAGACCCAGTACTTC
TRBV2,TRBD1,NA,TRBJ1-1,CASITVTGADTEAFF,TGTGCCAGCATAACCGTTACAGGGGCGGACACTGAAGCTTTCTTT
TRBV7-8,TRBD1,NA,TRBJ1-1,CASSLVPQGAMDTEAFF,TGTGCCAGCAGCTTAGTCCCCCAGGGGGCAATGGACACTGAAGCTTTCTTT
TRBV6-5,NA,NA,TRBJ2-7,CASSLGGSSYEQYF,TGTGCCAGCAGTTTGGGTGGGAGCTCCTACGAGCAGTACTTC
TRBV29-1,NA,few,TRBJ1-1,CSVGPNTEAFF,TGCAGCGTTGGGCCGAACACTGAAGCTTTCTTT
TRBV30,NA,NA,TRBJ2-3,CAWSAPEDTQYF,TGTGCCTGGAGCGCTCCCGAGGATACGCAGTATTTT
TRBV7-2,TRBD1,few,TRBJ1-5,CASSLARQGDQPQHF,TGTGCCAGCAGCTTAGCGCGGCAGGGGGACCAGCCCCAGCATTTT
TRBV5-1,TRBD2,NA,TRBJ2-3,CASSFGLATDTQYF,TGCGCCAGCAGCTTCGGACTAGCCACAGATACGCAGTATTTT
TRBV9,NA,few,TRBJ2-1,CASSPRVGYNEQFF,TGTGCCAGCAGCCCTCGGGTTGGCTACAATGAGCAGTTCTTC
TRBV6-5,TRBD1,few,TRBJ1-2,CASRRDRGQGYGYTF,TGTGCCAGCAGGAGAGACAGGGGGCAAGGCTATGGCTACACCTTC
TRBV7-9,NA,NA,TRBJ2-4,CASSLRSQASNIQYF,TGTGCCAGCAGCTTAAGAAGCCAAGCCTCCAACATTCAGTACTTC
TRBV2,NA,NA,TRBJ2-3,CASSGQGTDTQYF,TGTGCCAGCAGTGGACAGGGCACAGATACGCAGTATTTT
TRBV29-1,NA,NA,TRBJ1-5,CSVGGGRTQPQHF,TGCAGCGTTGGGGGGGGGCGTACGCAGCCCCAGCATTTT
TRBV20-1,TRBD1,few,TRBJ1-5,CSAEDRGPQHF,TGCAGTGCGGAAGACAGGGGGCCCCAGCATTTT
TRBV30,TRBD1,NA,TRBJ1-5,CAWSRDRAQPYSNQPQHF,TGTGCCTGGAGTAGGGACAGGGCTCAGCCTTATAGCAATCAGCCCCAGCATTTT
TRBV9,NA,few,TRBJ1-1,CASSVRPQGAEAFF,TGTGCCAGCAGCGTCCGACCCCAGGGCGCTGAAGCTTTCTTT
TRBV13,TRBD1,NA,TRBJ1-1,CASSSGQANTEAFF,TGTGCCAGCAGCTCAGGACAGGCGAACACTGAAGCTTTCTTT
TRBV9,TRBD2,NA,TRBJ2-1,CASSVEGGEYNEQFF,TGTGCCAGCAGCGTAGAGGGAGGGGAGTACAATGAGCAGTTCTTC
TRBV29-1,TRBD2,few,TRBJ2-7,CSVRREESGEQYF,TGCAGCGTTAGGCGGGAGGAGTCTGGCGAGCAGTACTTC
TRBV7-3,NA,NA,TRBJ2-1,CASGSSYNEQFF,TGTGCCAGCGGGAGCTCCTACAATGAGCAGTTCTTC
TRBV29-1,NA,few,TRBJ1-1,CSVEGQGRGTTEAFF,TGCAGCGTTGAGGGGCAGGGGAGGGGGACGACTGAAGCTTTCTTT
TRBV28,TRBD2,few,TRBJ2-1,CASSPPCLAGGCNEQFF,TGTGCCAGCAGTCCCCCGTGCCTAGCGGGAGGTTGCAATGAGCAGTTCTTC
TRBV7-9,NA,NA,TRBJ2-5,CASSFGGQETQYF,TGTGCCAGCAGCTTTGGCGGCCAAGAGACCCAGTACTTC
TRBV6-1,NA,few,TRBJ1-4,CASSASTQAGDEKLFF,TGTGCCAGCAGTGCCAGTACGCAGGCGGGCGATGAAAAACTGTTTTTT
TRBV9,NA,NA,TRBJ2-3,CASSLKPSYGDTQYF,TGTGCCAGCAGTCTTAAACCTAGTTACGGGGATACGCAGTATTTT
TRBV18,NA,NA,TRBJ2-1,CASSPPRLVDEQFF,TGTGCCAGCTCACCACCCAGACTTGTGGATGAGCAGTTCTTC
TRBV5-1,TRBD1,NA,TRBJ2-5,CASSLRDRQETQYF,TGCGCCAGCAGCTTGAGGGACAGACAAGAGACCCAGTACTTC